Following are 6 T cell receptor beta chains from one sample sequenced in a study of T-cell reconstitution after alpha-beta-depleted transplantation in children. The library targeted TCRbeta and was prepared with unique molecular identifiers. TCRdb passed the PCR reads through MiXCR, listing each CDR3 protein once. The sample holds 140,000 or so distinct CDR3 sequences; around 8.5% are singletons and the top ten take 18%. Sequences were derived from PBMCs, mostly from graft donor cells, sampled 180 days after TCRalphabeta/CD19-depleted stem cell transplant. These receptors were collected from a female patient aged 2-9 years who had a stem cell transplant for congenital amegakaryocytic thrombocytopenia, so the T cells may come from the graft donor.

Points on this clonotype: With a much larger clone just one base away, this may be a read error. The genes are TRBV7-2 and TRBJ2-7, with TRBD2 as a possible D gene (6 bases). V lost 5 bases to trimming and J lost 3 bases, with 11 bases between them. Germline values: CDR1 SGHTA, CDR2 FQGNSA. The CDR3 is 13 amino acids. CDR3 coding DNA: TGTGCCAGCAGCACTGAGGGAGGCTACGAGCAGTACTTC. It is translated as CASSTEGGYEQYF.

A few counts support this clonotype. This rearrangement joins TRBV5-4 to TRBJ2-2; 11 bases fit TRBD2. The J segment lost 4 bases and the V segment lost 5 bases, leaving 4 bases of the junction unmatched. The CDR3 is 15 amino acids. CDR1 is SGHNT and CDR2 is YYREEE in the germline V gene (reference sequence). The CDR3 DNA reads TGTGCCAGCAGTTTCCTAGCGGGAGGCACCGGGGAGCTGTTTTTT. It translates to CASSFLAGGTGELFF.

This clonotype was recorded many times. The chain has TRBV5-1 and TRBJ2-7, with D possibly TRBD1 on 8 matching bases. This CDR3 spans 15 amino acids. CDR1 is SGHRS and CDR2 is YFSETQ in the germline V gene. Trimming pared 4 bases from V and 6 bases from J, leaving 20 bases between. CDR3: CASSLGVDREGEQYF. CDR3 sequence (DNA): TGCGCCAGCAGCCTGGGGGTGGACAGGGAGGGCGAGCAGTACTTC. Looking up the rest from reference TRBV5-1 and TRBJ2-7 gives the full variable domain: KAGVTQTPRYLIKTRGQQVTLSCSPISGHRSVSWYQQTPGQGLQFLFEYFSETQRNKGNFPGRFSGRQFSNSRSEMNVSTLELGDSALYLCASSLGVDREGEQYFGPGTRLTVT.

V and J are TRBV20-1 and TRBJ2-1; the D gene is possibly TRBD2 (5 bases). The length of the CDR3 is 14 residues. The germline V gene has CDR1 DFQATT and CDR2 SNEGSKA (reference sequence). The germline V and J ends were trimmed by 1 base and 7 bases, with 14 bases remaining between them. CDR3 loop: CSARGLRGGNEQFF. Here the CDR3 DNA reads TGCAGTGCTAGAGGGCTACGAGGCGGGAATGAGCAGTTCTTC.

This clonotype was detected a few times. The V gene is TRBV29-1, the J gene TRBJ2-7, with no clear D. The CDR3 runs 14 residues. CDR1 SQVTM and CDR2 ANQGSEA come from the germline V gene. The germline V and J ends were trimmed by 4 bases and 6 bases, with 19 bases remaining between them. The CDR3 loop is CSVARVLHSGEQYF. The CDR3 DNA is TGCAGCGTTGCTCGAGTCCTCCATTCCGGCGAGCAGTACTTC.

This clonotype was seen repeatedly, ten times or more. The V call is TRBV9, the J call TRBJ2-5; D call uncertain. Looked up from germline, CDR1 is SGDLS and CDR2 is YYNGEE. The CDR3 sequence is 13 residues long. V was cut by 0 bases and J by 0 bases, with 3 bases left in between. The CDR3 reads CASSVGNQETQYF. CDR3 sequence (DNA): TGTGCCAGCAGCGTAGGAAACCAAGAGACCCAGTACTTC.